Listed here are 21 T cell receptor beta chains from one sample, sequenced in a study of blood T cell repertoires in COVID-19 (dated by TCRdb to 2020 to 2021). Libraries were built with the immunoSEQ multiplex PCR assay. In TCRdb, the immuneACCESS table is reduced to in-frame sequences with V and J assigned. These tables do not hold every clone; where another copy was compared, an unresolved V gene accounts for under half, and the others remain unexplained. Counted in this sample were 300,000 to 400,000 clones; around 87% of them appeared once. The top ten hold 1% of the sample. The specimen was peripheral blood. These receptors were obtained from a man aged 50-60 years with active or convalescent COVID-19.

CDR3 sequence (DNA): TGTGCCAGTAGTATAACAGGGAGATCTGGGGCCAACGTCCTGACTTTC. It yields the protein CASSITGRSGANVLTF. This chain connects TRBV19 to TRBJ2-6, with D tentatively TRBD1 (6 bases). The CDR3 totals 16 residues. The V gene lost 2 bases and the J gene lost 1 base, with 9 bases spanning the gap. CDR1 LNHDA and CDR2 SQIVND come from the germline V gene (reference sequence).

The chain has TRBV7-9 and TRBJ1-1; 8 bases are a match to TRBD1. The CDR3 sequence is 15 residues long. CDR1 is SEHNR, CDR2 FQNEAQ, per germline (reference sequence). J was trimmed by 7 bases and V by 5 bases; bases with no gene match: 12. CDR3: CASSETRTGLYEAFF. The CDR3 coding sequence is TGTGCCAGCAGCGAAACCCGGACAGGGTTGTATGAAGCTTTCTTT.

The CDR3: CASSYGTGAGNTIYF. CDR3 DNA: TGTGCCAGCAGTTACGGGACAGGGGCTGGAAACACCATATATTTT. The chain joins TRBV6-5 to TRBJ1-3; the match to TRBD1 covers 10 bases. CDR3 length equals 15 residues. Trimming at V came to 2 bases and at J to 2 bases, leaving 0 bases not matched to a gene. Germline CDR1 reads MNHEY; CDR2 reads SVGAGI.

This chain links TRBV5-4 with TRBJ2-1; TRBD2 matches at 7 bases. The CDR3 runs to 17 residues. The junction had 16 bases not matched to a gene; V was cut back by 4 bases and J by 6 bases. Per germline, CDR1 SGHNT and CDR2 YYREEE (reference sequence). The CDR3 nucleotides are TGTGCCAGCAGCCCTCGAGCGGGGTCGTCCGCGGGCAATGAGCAGTTCTTC. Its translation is CASSPRAGSSAGNEQFF. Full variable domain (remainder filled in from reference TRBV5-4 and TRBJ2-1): ETGVTQSPTHLIKTRGQQVTLRCSSQSGHNTVSWYQQALGQGPQFIFQYYREEENGRGNFPPRFSGLQFPNYSSELNVNALELDDSALYLCASSPRAGSSAGNEQFFGPGTRLTVL.

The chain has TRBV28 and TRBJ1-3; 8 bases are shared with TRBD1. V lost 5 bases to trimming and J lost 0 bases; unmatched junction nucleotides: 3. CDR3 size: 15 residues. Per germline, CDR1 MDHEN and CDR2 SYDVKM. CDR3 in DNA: TGTGCCAGCAGTGAAACAGGGGGCTCTGGAAACACCATATATTTT. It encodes CASSETGGSGNTIYF.

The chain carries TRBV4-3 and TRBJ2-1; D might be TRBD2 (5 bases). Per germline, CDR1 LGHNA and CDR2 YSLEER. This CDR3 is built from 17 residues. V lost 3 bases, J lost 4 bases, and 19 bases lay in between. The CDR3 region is CASSQGATGSVYNEQFF. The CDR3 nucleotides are TGCGCCAGCAGCCAGGGTGCGACGGGGTCGGTGTACAATGAGCAGTTCTTC.

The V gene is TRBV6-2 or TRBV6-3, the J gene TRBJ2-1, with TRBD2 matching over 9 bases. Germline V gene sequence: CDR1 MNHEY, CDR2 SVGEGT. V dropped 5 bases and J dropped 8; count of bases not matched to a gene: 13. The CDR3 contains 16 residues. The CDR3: CASSPIRSSGEHEQFF. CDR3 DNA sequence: TGTGCCAGCAGTCCGATTAGGTCTAGCGGGGAACATGAGCAGTTCTTC.

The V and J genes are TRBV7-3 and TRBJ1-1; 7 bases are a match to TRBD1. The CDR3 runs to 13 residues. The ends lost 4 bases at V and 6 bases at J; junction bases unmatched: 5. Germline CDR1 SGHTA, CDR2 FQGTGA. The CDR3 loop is CASSSRQGAEAFF. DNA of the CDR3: TGTGCCAGCAGCTCACGACAGGGCGCTGAAGCTTTCTTT.

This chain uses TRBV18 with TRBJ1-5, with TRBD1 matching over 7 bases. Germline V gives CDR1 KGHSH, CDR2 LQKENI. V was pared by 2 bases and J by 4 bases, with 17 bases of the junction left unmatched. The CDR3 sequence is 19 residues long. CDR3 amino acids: CASSPNQIRTGWGNQPQHF. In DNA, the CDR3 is TGTGCCAGCTCACCAAATCAAATCCGGACAGGTTGGGGGAATCAGCCCCAGCATTTT.

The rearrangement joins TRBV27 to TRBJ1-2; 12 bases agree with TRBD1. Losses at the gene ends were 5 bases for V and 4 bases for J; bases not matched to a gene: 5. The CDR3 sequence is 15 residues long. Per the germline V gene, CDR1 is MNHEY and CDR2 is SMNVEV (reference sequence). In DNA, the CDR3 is TGTGCCAGCAGTAGAGGGACAGGGGGCGGCTATGGCTACACCTTC. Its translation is CASSRGTGGGYGYTF.

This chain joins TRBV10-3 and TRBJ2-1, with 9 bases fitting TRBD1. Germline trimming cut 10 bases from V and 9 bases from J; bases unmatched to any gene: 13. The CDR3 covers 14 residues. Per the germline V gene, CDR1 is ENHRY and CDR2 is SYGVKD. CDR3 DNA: TGTGCCAGCCTTCAGGGACAGGGATTCGGTGAGCAGTTCTTC. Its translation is CASLQGQGFGEQFF.

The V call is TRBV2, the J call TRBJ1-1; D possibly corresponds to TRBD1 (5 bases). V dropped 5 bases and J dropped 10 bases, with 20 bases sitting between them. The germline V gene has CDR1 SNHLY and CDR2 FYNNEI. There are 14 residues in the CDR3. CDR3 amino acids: CASSLATTRQRAFF. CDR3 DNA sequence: TGTGCCAGCAGTCTCGCAACGACCCGACAGCGAGCTTTCTTT.

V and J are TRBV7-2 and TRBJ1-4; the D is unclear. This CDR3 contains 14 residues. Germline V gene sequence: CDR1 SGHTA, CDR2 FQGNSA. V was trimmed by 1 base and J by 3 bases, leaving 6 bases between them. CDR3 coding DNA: TGTGCCAGCAGCTTAGGCGCCGCTAATGAAAAACTGTTTTTT. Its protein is CASSLGAANEKLFF.

In DNA, the CDR3 is TGCGCCAGCAGCTTCGAGTTCTGGGGGCGGCGAGCTGAAGCTTTCTTT. Protein product: CASSFEFWGRRAEAFF. V and J are TRBV5-1 and TRBJ1-1; a weak D match, TRBD1 (6 bases). CDR3 length equals 16 residues. The germline CDR1 and CDR2 sequences are SGHRS and YFSETQ. Trimming removed 2 bases at V and 6 bases at J, with 20 bases between. Filled out from reference TRBV5-1 and TRBJ1-1, the complete variable domain reads KAGVTQTPRYLIKTRGQQVTLSCSPISGHRSVSWYQQTPGQGLQFLFEYFSETQRNKGNFPGRFSGRQFSNSRSEMNVSTLELGDSALYLCASSFEFWGRRAEAFFGQGTRLTVV.

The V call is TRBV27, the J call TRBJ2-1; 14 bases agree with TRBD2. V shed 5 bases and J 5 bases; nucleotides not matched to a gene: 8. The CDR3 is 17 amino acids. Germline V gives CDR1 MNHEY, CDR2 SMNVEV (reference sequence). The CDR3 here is CASSTRTSGGLNNEQFF. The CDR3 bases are TGTGCCAGCAGTACCCGGACTAGCGGGGGGCTAAACAATGAGCAGTTCTTC.

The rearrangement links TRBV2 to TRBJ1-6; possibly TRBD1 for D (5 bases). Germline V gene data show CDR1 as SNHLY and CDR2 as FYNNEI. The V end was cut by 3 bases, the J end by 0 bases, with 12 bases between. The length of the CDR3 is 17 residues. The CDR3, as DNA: TGTGCCAGCAGTGATGCTTGGGGGGGCTCCTATAATTCACCCCTCCACTTT. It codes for CASSDAWGGSYNSPLHF.

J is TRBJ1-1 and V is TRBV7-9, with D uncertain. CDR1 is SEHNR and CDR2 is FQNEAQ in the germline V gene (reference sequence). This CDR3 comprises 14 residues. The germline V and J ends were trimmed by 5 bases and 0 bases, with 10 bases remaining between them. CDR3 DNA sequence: TGTGCCAGCAGCCCAGACACGATGAACACTGAAGCTTTCTTT. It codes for CASSPDTMNTEAFF. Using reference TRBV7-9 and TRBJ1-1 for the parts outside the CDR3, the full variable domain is DTGVSQNPRHKITKRGQNVTFRCDPISEHNRLYWYRQTLGQGPEFLTYFQNEAQLEKSRLLSDRFSAERPKGSFSTLEIQRTEQGDSAMYLCASSPDTMNTEAFFGQGTRLTVV.

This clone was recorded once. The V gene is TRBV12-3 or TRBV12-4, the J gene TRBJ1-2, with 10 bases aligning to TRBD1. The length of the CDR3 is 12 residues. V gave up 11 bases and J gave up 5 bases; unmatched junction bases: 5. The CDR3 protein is CACRGQGYGYTF. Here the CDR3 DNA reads TGTGCCTGCCGGGGACAGGGGTATGGCTACACCTTC.

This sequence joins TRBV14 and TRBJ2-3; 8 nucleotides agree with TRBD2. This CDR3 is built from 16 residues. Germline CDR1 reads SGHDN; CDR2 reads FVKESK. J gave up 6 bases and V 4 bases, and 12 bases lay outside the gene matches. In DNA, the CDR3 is TGTGCCAGCAGCCCTCGAGGAGCGGGAGTCATGGATACGCAGTATTTT. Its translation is CASSPRGAGVMDTQYF.

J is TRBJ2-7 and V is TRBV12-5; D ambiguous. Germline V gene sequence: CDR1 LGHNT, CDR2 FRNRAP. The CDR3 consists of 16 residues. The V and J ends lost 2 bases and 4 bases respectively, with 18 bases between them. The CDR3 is CASGLSGRSPGYEQYF. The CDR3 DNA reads TGTGCTAGTGGTTTGTCAGGCAGGTCGCCTGGATACGAGCAGTACTTC.

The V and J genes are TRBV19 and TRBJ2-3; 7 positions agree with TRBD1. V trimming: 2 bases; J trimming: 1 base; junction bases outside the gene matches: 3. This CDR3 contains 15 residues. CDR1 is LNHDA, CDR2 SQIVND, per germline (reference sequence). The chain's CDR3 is CASSIRGGGTDTQYF. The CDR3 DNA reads TGTGCCAGTAGTATACGAGGGGGCGGCACAGATACGCAGTATTTT.